This T cell receptor (beta chain) emerged from a study of blood T cell repertoires in COVID-19. Across the whole study: Some COVID-19 samples were acute and others convalescent; all came from the United States, Italy and Spain. T cells, B-cell-depleted T cells, or PBMCs supplied cDNA or gDNA.

The V gene lost 5 bases and the J gene lost 2 bases, with 12 bases spanning the gap. The CDR3 is made up of 14 amino acids. Germline V gives CDR1 LNHDA, CDR2 SQIVND (reference sequence). Source study methods: The assay estimated nucleated cells by amplifying reference gene primers. Clones were read by immunoSEQ multiplex PCR, and TCRdb kept only the in-frame ones, dropping some. V and J calls and clone size come straight from that table; D and trimming were deduced from the DNA. The data show over 50,000 clones, more than 70% seen once. This TCR came from a man aged 60-69 years with acute or convalescent COVID-19. This chain joins TRBV19 and TRBJ1-2, with D tentatively TRBD1 (6 bases). Input material: peripheral blood. CDR3 protein: CASSQSTGNYGYTF. The CDR3, as DNA: TGTGCCAGTAGTCAGAGCACAGGGAACTATGGCTACACCTTC.